A single sample gave rise to the 20 T cell receptor beta chains below, sequenced in a study of T cell responses to AZD1222 COVID-19 vaccine. Using immunoSEQ multiplex PCR, the repertoire was profiled, and TCRdb retains in-frame clones only, with some absent. Of more than 150,000 clones listed, around 90% were seen once; the top ten hold around 1.3%. Material: peripheral blood, obtained 28 days after the second AZD1222 dose. These receptors all come from an adult who received the AZD1222 COVID-19 vaccine.

The genes are TRBV7-8 and TRBJ1-4; maybe TRBD1 (5 bases). The CDR3 contains 12 residues. The germline CDR1 and CDR2 sequences are SGHVS and FQNEAQ. V was shortened by 3 bases and J by 12 bases, with 11 bases between the two germline ends. Written as DNA, the CDR3 is TGTGCCAGCAGCTTGCAGGGAGGGGAACTGTTTTTT. Amino acid sequence: CASSLQGGELFF.

The V gene is TRBV3-1 (or the pseudogene TRBV3-2), the J gene TRBJ1-1; D unresolved. The CDR3 loop spans 11 amino acids. The germline CDR1 and CDR2 sequences are LGHDT and YNNKEL (reference sequence). V was trimmed by 1 base and J by 11 bases, leaving 8 bases between them. The CDR3 coding sequence is TGTGCCAGCAGCCAAGGTGAAGGGGCTTTCTTT. Translated, it gives CASSQGEGAFF.

The rearrangement links TRBV30 to TRBJ1-2; possibly TRBD1 for D (6 bases). With 2 bases removed from V and 2 bases from J, the gap between germline ends came to 24 bases. This CDR3 contains 18 residues. Germline CDR1 is GTSNPN and CDR2 is SVGIG (reference sequence). The CDR3 loop reads CAWSPRNAYRVPNYGYTF. The CDR3 DNA sequence: TGTGCCTGGAGTCCCCGAAACGCCTACAGGGTGCCCAACTATGGCTACACCTTC.

This chain joins TRBV19 and TRBJ1-5; a weak D match, TRBD1 (6 bases). This CDR3 spans 14 amino acids. Trimming cost V 3 bases and J 4 bases, with 10 bases left between them. Germline CDR1 and CDR2: LNHDA and SQIVND (reference sequence). In nucleotides, the CDR3 is TGTGCCAGTAGTATTACAGGGATAAATCAGCCCCAGCATTTT. Amino acids: CASSITGINQPQHF.

The V and J genes are TRBV2 and TRBJ1-1; D is unclear. CDR3 length equals 12 residues. Germline assignment: CDR1 SNHLY and CDR2 FYNNEI. Trimming pared 5 bases from V and 3 bases from J, leaving 7 bases between. The CDR3 sequence is CASSNGDTEAFF. The CDR3 region has the DNA TGTGCCAGCAGTAACGGAGACACTGAAGCTTTCTTT.

The chain carries TRBV30 and TRBJ1-1; unclear D gene. The CDR3 sequence is 12 residues long. The V gene lost 1 base and the J gene lost 6 bases, with 9 bases spanning the gap. The germline V gene encodes CDR1 GTSNPN and CDR2 SVGIG (reference sequence). CDR3 amino acids: CAWSDDSAEAFF. The CDR3 DNA reads as TGTGCCTGGAGTGACGACTCGGCTGAAGCTTTCTTT.

The V call is TRBV9, the J call TRBJ2-3; perhaps TRBD2 as D (6 bases). The CDR3 runs 15 residues. Germline V lookup: CDR1 SGDLS, CDR2 YYNGEE. V was shortened by 4 bases and J by 4 bases, with 16 bases between the two germline ends. The CDR3 bases are TGTGCCAGCAGCCCTCCGGGTAGGGAGGCAGATACGCAGTATTTT. This encodes CASSPPGREADTQYF.

The V and J genes are TRBV7-9 and TRBJ1-6; 7 bases line up with TRBD1. The CDR3 runs to 14 residues. Germline lookup yields CDR1 SEHNR and CDR2 FQNEAQ (reference sequence). Trimming cost V 7 bases and J 7 bases; bases outside gene matches: 7. In DNA form, the CDR3 reads TGTGCCAGCACTCGGGGGACAGACAATTCACCCCTCCACTTT. It encodes CASTRGTDNSPLHF. Drawing the rest from reference TRBV7-9 and TRBJ1-6, the complete variable domain is DTGVSQNPRHKITKRGQNVTFRCDPISEHNRLYWYRQTLGQGPEFLTYFQNEAQLEKSRLLSDRFSAERPKGSFSTLEIQRTEQGDSAMYLCASTRGTDNSPLHFGNGTRLTVT.

This clone was found once. The gene calls are TRBV4-2 and TRBJ2-5; D unclear. This CDR3 is built from 14 residues. CDR1 and CDR2 from the germline V gene are LGHNA and YNFKEQ. The V end was cut by 1 base, the J end by 5 bases, with 11 bases between. Here the CDR3 reads CASSQAGQLETQYF. CDR3 sequence (DNA): TGTGCCAGCAGCCAAGCGGGTCAGCTGGAGACCCAGTACTTC.

CDR3 loop: CASSPGTRNNSPLHF. In nucleotides, the CDR3 is TGTGCCAGCAGTCCCGGGACAAGAAATAATTCACCCCTCCACTTT. V usage is TRBV27 and J usage is TRBJ1-6; TRBD1 is a possible D gene (6 bases). Germline CDR1 reads MNHEY; CDR2 reads SMNVEV (reference sequence). The CDR3 sequence is 15 residues long. The V end lost 5 bases, the J end lost 5 bases, and 13 bases lay between the germline ends.

The chain combines TRBV7-2 with TRBJ1-2; 7 bases match TRBD1. The germline V gene encodes CDR1 SGHTA and CDR2 FQGNSA. The J segment lost 5 bases and the V segment lost 0 bases, leaving 6 bases of the junction unmatched. CDR3 length equals 15 residues. CDR3 sequence: CASSLAATGRYGYTF. In nucleotides, the CDR3 is TGTGCCAGCAGCTTAGCTGCGACAGGGAGATATGGCTACACCTTC.

The chain uses TRBV5-1 and TRBJ2-3; 7 bases align to TRBD1. The CDR3 contains 15 residues. J gave up 0 bases and V 4 bases, and 5 bases lay outside the gene matches. Looked up from germline, CDR1 is SGHRS and CDR2 is YFSETQ. DNA for the CDR3: TGCGCCAGCAGCCTGCCGGGACAGAGCACAGATACGCAGTATTTT. Residues: CASSLPGQSTDTQYF.

V gene TRBV7-9 combines with J gene TRBJ2-7; no clear D. The CDR3 runs 13 residues. Germline V gene lookup returns CDR1 SEHNR and CDR2 FQNEAQ (reference sequence). V was clipped by 5 bases and J by 1 base, with 9 bases between them. CDR3 loop: CASSTEASYEQYF. Written as DNA, the CDR3 is TGTGCCAGCAGCACAGAGGCATCCTACGAGCAGTACTTC.

The gene calls are TRBV11-1 and TRBJ2-1, with D perhaps TRBD1 (6 bases). Trimming left V 6 bases short and J 0 bases short, with 12 bases between. CDR3 length equals 15 residues. Germline values: CDR1 SGHAT, CDR2 FQDESV (reference sequence). The CDR3 sequence: CASSRTGNSYNEQFF. The DNA of the CDR3 is TGTGCCAGCAGTCGCACAGGGAACTCCTACAATGAGCAGTTCTTC.

The V call is TRBV7-9, the J call TRBJ2-7, with 7 bases matching TRBD2. This CDR3 contains 13 residues. CDR1 SEHNR and CDR2 FQNEAQ come from the germline V gene (reference sequence). Trimming at V came to 5 bases and at J to 7 bases, leaving 8 bases not matched to a gene. CDR3 in DNA: TGTGCCAGCAGCCTCCGTGGGGGAGGGGAGCAGTACTTC. It codes for CASSLRGGGEQYF.

The rearrangement uses TRBV20-1 and TRBJ1-1; D not resolved. In germline, CDR1 is DFQATT, CDR2 SNEGSKA (reference sequence). This CDR3 spans 11 amino acids. V dropped 6 bases and J dropped 1 base, with 6 bases sitting between them. CDR3 sequence: CSAGANTEAFF. Here the CDR3 DNA reads TGCAGTGCGGGAGCGAACACTGAAGCTTTCTTT.

The chain links TRBV5-1 to TRBJ1-2, with 9 bases identical to TRBD1. The CDR3 is 15 amino acids. The germline CDR1 and CDR2 sequences are SGHRS and YFSETQ. The ends lost 3 bases at V and 1 base at J; junction bases unmatched: 4. CDR3 sequence reads: CASSSRQGVNYGYTF. The CDR3 coding sequence is TGCGCCAGCAGCTCTCGACAGGGGGTTAACTATGGCTACACCTTC. The full variable domain, with the rest looked up from reference TRBV5-1 and TRBJ1-2, is KAGVTQTPRYLIKTRGQQVTLSCSPISGHRSVSWYQQTPGQGLQFLFEYFSETQRNKGNFPGRFSGRQFSNSRSEMNVSTLELGDSALYLCASSSRQGVNYGYTFGSGTRLTVV.

The chain carries TRBV4-3 and TRBJ2-3; 7 bases fit TRBD1. The CDR3 is made up of 15 amino acids. Losses at the gene ends were 5 bases for V and 2 bases for J; bases not matched to a gene: 7. In germline, CDR1 is LGHNA, CDR2 YSLEER. The CDR3 protein is CASSLGQTVTDTQYF. The CDR3 nucleotides are TGCGCCAGCAGCTTGGGACAGACTGTCACAGATACGCAGTATTTT.

The J gene is TRBJ1-5, the V gene TRBV3-1 (or the pseudogene TRBV3-2); D remains unclear. Germline assignment: CDR1 LGHDT and CDR2 YNNKEL (reference sequence). V was clipped by 4 bases and J by 8 bases, with 9 bases between them. The CDR3 covers 12 residues. The CDR3 DNA follows: TGTGCCAGCAGCCCCGCCCCCAAGCCCCAGCATTTT. Encoded protein: CASSPAPKPQHF.

V is TRBV2 and J is TRBJ2-1, with D perhaps TRBD1 (6 bases). There are 17 residues in the CDR3. V dropped 4 bases and J dropped 2 bases, with 18 bases sitting between them. Germline CDR1 and CDR2: SNHLY and FYNNEI. CDR3 sequence: CASSADRRSATYNEQFF. The CDR3 bases are TGTGCCAGCAGTGCCGACAGGCGAAGCGCCACCTACAATGAGCAGTTCTTC.